This T cell receptor (beta chain) is drawn from a study of T cells after posttransplantation cyclophosphamide. Broader study findings: After PTCy, TRB diversity resembled that of CNI/methotrexate controls. Donor CD8+ memory clones often dominated recipient blood repertoires at later times. Skin or GI-infiltrating T cells shared few TRB sequences with blood.

Clones were sequenced by immunoSEQ multiplex PCR, and TCRdb holds only the in-frame ones, with some missing. The table lists some 17,000 clones, 65% to 85% of them singletons. About this clone itself: Its antigen is not known.

Trimming took off 1 base at V and 5 bases at J, with 11 bases between the two ends. From germline, CDR1 is MGHRA and CDR2 YSYEKL. The CDR3 sequence is 14 residues long. Methotrexate plus calcineurin inhibitor accompanied controls' myeloablative marrow transplants; sampling was 1 year later. This sample comprised PBMCs, obtained 441 days after allogeneic stem cell transplant with calcineurin inhibitor and methotrexate. V gene TRBV4-1 combines with J gene TRBJ2-5; D is ambiguous. The sequence came from a male patient aged 25-45 years who received an allogeneic stem cell transplant from an unrelated donor, was CMV-positive, and had acute and chronic GVHD. Some of these T cells may belong to the graft donor. The CDR3 here is CASSQAVLWETQYF. The CDR3 coding sequence is TGCGCCAGCAGCCAAGCCGTACTTTGGGAGACCCAGTACTTC.